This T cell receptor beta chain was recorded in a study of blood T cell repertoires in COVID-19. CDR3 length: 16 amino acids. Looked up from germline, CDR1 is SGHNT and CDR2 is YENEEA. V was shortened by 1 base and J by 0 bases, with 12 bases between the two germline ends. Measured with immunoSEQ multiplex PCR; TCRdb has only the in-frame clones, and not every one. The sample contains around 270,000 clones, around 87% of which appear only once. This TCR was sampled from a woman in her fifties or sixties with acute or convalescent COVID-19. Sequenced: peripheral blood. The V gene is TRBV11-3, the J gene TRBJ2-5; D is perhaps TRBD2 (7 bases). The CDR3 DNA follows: TGTGCCAGCAGCTTAGGGCAAGGGGGGGACCAAGAGACCCAGTACTTC. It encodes CASSLGQGGDQETQYF.